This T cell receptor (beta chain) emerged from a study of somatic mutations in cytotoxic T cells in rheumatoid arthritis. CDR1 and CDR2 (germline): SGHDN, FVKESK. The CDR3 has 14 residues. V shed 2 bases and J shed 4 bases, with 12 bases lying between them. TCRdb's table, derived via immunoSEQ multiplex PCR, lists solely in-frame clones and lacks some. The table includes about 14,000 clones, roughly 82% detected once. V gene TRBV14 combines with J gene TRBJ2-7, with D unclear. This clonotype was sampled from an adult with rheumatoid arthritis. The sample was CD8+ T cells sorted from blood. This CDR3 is CASSQLQTVYEQYF. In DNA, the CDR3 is TGTGCCAGCAGCCAATTACAGACTGTTTACGAGCAGTACTTC.